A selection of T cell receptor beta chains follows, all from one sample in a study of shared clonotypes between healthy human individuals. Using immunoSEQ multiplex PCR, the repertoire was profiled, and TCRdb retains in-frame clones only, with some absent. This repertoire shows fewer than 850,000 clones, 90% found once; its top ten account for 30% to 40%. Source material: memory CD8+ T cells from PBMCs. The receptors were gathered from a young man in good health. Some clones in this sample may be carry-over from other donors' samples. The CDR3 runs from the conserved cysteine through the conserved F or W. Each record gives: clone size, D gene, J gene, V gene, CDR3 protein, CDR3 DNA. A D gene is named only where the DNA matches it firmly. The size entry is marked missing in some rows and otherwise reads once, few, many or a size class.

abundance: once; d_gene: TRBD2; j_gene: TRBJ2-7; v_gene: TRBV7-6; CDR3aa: CASSQTAGLLAGGPIEQYF; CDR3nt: TGTGCCAGCAGCCAAACCGCAGGGCTGCTAGCGGGAGGGCCAATCGAGCAGTACTTC
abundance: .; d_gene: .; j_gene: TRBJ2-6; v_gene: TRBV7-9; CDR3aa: CASSLVRSDGANVLTF; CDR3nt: TGTGCCAGCAGCTTAGTCAGGTCGGACGGGGCCAACGTCCTGACTTTC
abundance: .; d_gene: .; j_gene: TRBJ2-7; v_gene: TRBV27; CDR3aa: CASSSNRAPGEQYF; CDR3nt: TGTGCCAGCAGTTCGAACCGGGCCCCCGGGGAGCAGTACTTC
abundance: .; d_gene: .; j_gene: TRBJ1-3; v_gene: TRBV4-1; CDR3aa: CASSQVISSGNTIYF; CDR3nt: TGCGCCAGCAGCCAAGTAATTAGCTCTGGAAACACCATATATTTT
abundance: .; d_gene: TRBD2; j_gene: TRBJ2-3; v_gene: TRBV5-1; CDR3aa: CASSLGGLASTDTQYF; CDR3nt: TGCGCCAGCAGCTTGGGGGGACTAGCCAGCACAGATACGCAGTATTTT
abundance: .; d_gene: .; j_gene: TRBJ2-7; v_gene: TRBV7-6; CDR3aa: CASSLVGREFYEQYF; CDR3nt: TGTGCCAGCAGCTTAGTAGGCAGGGAGTTCTACGAGCAGTACTTC
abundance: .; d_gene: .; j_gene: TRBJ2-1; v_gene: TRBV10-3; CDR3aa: CAIRGAGAYNEQFF; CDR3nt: TGTGCCATCAGGGGCGCAGGGGCCTACAATGAGCAGTTCTTC
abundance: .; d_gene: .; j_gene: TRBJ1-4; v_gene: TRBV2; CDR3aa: CASSEEHTLTTNEKLFF; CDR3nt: TGTGCCAGCAGTGAAGAGCACACCCTCACAACTAATGAAAAACTGTTTTTT
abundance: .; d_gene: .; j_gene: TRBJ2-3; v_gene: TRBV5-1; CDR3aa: CASSPDYDTQYF; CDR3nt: TGCGCCAGCAGCCCTGACTATGATACGCAGTATTTT
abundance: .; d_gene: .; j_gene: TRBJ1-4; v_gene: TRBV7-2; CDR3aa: CASSSNRDPNEKLFF; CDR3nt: TGTGCCAGCAGCTCAAACAGGGACCCTAATGAAAAACTGTTTTTT
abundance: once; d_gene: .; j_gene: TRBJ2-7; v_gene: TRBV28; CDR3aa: CASSLPRYEQYF; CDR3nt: TGTGCCAGCAGTTTACCTCGCTACGAGCAGTACTTC
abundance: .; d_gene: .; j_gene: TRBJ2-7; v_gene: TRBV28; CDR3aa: CASTRPGIHEQYF; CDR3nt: TGTGCCAGCACCCGCCCGGGGATCCACGAGCAGTACTTC
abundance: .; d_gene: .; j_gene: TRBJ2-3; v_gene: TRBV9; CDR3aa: CASSVGGRDTQYF; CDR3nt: TGTGCCAGCAGCGTAGGTGGGCGAGATACGCAGTATTTT
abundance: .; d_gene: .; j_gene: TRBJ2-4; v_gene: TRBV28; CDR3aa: CASSLERLPGDIQYF; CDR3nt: TGTGCCAGCAGTTTAGAAAGGCTCCCCGGGGACATTCAGTACTTC
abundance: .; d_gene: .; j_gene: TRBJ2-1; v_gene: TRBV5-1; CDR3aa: CASSVGNYNEQFF; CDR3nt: TGCGCCAGCAGTGTCGGGAATTACAATGAGCAGTTCTTC
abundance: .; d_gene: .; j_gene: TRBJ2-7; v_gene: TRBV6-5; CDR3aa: CASSYGREYYEQYF; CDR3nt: TGTGCCAGCAGCTACGGACGGGAGTACTACGAGCAGTACTTC
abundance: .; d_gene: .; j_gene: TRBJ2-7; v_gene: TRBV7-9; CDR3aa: CASSIDPYEQYF; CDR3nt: TGTGCCAGCAGCATAGACCCCTACGAGCAGTACTTC
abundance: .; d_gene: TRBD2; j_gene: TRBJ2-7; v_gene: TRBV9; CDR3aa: CASSVGDGRNSYEQYF; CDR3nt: TGTGCCAGCAGCGTAGGTGACGGGAGGAACTCCTACGAGCAGTACTTC
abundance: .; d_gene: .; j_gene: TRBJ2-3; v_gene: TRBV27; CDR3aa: CASSIGSTDTQYF; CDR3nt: TGTGCCAGCAGCATCGGAAGCACAGATACGCAGTATTTT
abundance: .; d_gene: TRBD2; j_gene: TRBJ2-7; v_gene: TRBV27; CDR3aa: CASLGLGGEQYF; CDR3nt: TGTGCCAGCCTAGGTCTCGGGGGGGAGCAGTACTTC
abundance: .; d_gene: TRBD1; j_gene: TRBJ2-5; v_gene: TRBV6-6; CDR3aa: CASRPRTGWETQYF; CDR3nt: TGTGCCAGCAGACCGCGGACAGGCTGGGAGACCCAGTACTTC
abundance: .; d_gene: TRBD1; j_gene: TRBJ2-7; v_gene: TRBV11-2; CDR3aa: CASSLDRGSSYEQYF; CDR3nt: TGTGCCAGCAGCTTAGACAGGGGGAGCTCCTACGAGCAGTACTTC
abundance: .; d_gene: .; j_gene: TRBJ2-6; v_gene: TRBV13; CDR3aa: CASSLRGSGANVLTF; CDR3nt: TGTGCCAGCAGCTTACGGGGTTCCGGGGCCAACGTCCTGACTTTC
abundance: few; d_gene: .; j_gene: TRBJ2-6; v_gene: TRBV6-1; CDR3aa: CASSEETTGANVLTF; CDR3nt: TGTGCCAGCAGTGAGGAGACCACTGGGGCCAACGTCCTGACTTTC
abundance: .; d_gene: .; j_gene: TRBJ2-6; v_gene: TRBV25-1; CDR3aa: CASRWRGRACGANVLTF; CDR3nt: TGTGCCAGCAGATGGAGGGGGCGGGCTTGTGGGGCCAACGTCCTGACTTTC
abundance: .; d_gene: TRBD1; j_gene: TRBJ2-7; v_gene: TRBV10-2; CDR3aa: CASTRDRGYEQYF; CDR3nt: TGCGCCAGCACGCGGGACAGGGGCTACGAGCAGTACTTC
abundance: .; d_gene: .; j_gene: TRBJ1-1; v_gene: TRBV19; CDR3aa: CASSNGGRNTEAFF; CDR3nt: TGTGCCAGTAGCAACGGAGGGAGGAACACTGAAGCTTTCTTT
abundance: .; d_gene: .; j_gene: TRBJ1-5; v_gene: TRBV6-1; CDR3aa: CASSEVGVHGQPQHF; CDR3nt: TGTGCCAGCAGTGAAGTAGGGGTACATGGGCAGCCCCAGCATTTT
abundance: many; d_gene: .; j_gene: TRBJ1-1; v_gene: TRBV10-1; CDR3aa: CASSEGVNTEAFF; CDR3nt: TGCGCCAGCAGTGAGGGTGTGAACACTGAAGCTTTCTTT
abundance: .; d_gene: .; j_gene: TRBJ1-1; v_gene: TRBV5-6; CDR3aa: CASSFGTANTEAFF; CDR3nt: TGTGCCAGCAGCTTCGGGACCGCGAACACTGAAGCTTTCTTT
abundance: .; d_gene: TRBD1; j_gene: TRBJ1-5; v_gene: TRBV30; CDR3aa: CAWVRDRYSEGGQPQHF; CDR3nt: TGTGCCTGGGTAAGGGACAGGTATTCAGAGGGGGGTCAGCCCCAGCATTTT
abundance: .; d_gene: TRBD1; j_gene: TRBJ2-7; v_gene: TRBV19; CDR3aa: CASSIVDRGFHEQYF; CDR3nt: TGTGCCAGTAGTATAGTGGACAGGGGTTTCCACGAGCAGTACTTC
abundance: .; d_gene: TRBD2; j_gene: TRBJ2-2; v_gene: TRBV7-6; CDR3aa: CASGPRVGRAAGELFF; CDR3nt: TGTGCCAGCGGCCCCCGGGTCGGGAGGGCCGCCGGGGAGCTGTTTTTT
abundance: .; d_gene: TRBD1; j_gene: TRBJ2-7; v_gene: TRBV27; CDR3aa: CASSSGDRYYEQYF; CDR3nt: TGTGCCAGCAGTTCCGGGGACAGATACTACGAGCAGTACTTC
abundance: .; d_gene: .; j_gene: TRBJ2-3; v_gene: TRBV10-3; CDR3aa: CAISERTGGVTDTQYF; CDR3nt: TGTGCCATCAGTGAGAGGACTGGGGGAGTCACAGATACGCAGTATTTT
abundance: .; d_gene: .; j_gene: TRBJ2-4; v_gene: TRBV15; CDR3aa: CATSTRGELAKNIQYF; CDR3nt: TGTGCCACCAGCACAAGAGGAGAACTAGCCAAAAACATTCAGTACTTC
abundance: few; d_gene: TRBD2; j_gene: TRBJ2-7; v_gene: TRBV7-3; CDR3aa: CASSLGLAAGDEQYF; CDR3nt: TGTGCCAGCAGCCTCGGACTAGCGGCGGGTGACGAGCAGTACTTC
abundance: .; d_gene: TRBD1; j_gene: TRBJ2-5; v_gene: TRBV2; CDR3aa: CASRIPGQGWGKFQETQYF; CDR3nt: TGTGCCAGCAGAATCCCTGGACAGGGCTGGGGGAAGTTCCAAGAGACCCAGTACTTC
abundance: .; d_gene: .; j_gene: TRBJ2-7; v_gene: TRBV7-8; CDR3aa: CASSDYPSYREQYF; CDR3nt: TGTGCCAGCAGCGATTACCCTTCGTACCGCGAGCAGTACTTC
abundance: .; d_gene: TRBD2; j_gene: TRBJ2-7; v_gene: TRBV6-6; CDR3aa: CASSPLGGGYEQYF; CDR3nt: TGTGCCAGCAGTCCGCTCGGGGGGGGCTACGAGCAGTACTTC
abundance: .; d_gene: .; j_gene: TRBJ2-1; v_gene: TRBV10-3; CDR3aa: CAISDGSRNEQFF; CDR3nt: TGTGCCATCAGTGATGGCAGCCGTAATGAGCAGTTCTTC
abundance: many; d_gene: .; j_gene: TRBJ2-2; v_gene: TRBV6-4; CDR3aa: CASSDSNRDTGELFF; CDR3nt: TGTGCCAGCAGTGACTCGAACAGGGACACCGGGGAGCTGTTTTTT
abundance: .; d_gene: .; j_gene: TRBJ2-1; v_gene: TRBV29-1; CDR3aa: CSVVQGYNEQFF; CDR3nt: TGCAGCGTTGTTCAGGGTTACAATGAGCAGTTCTTC
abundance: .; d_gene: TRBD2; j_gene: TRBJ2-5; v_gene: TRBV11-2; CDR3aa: CASSRVWGGSEETQYF; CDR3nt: TGTGCCAGCAGCCGGGTATGGGGGGGATCAGAAGAGACCCAGTACTTC
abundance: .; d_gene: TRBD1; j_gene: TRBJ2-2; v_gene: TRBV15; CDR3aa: CATSRDLGTGVTGELFF; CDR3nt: TGTGCCACCAGCAGAGATCTAGGGACAGGGGTCACCGGGGAGCTGTTTTTT
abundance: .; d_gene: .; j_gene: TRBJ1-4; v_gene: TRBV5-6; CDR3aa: CASSLGGRNEKLFF; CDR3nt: TGTGCCAGCAGCTTGGGTGGCAGGAATGAAAAACTGTTTTTT
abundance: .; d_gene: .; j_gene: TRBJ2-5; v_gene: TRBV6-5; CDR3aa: CASSPTGEGETQYF; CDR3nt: TGTGCCAGCAGCCCAACAGGGGAGGGAGAGACCCAGTACTTC
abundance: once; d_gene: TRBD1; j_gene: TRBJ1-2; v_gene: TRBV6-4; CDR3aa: CASSDTGTGGAYGYTF; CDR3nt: TGTGCCAGCAGTGACACCGGGACAGGGGGCGCCTATGGCTACACCTTC
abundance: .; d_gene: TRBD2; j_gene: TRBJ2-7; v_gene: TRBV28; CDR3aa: CASTHSGTNYEQYF; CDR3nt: TGTGCCAGCACCCATAGCGGGACCAACTACGAGCAGTACTTC
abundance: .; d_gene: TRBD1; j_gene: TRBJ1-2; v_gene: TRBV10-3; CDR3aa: CAISSRQGHQNYGYTF; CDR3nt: TGTGCCATCAGTTCACGACAGGGCCACCAAAACTATGGCTACACCTTC
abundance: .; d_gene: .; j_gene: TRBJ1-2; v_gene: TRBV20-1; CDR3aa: CRGDAGYGYTF; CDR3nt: TGCCGAGGGGATGCCGGCTATGGCTACACCTTC
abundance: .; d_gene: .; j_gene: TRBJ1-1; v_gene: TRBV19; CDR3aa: CASSEETVGYSNTEAFF; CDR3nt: TGTGCCAGTAGTGAGGAGACAGTAGGATATTCGAACACTGAAGCTTTCTTT
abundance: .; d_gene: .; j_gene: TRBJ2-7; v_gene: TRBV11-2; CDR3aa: CASSLTFLGLSYEQYF; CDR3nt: TGTGCCAGCAGCTTAACCTTCTTGGGACTTTCCTACGAGCAGTACTTC
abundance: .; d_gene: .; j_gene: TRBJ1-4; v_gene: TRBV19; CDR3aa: CASSMREIDATNEKLFF; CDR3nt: TGTGCCAGTAGTATGCGCGAGATTGACGCAACTAATGAAAAACTGTTTTTT
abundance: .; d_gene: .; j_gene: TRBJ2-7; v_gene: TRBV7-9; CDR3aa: CASSLIGGSYEQYF; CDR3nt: TGTGCCAGCAGCCTAATAGGGGGCTCCTACGAGCAGTACTTC
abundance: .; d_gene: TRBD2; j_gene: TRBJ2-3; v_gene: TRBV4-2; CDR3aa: CASSQLAGSTDTQYF; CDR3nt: TGTGCCAGCAGCCAACTAGCGGGCAGCACAGATACGCAGTATTTT
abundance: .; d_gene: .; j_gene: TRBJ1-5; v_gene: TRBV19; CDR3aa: CASSIPGGNQPQHF; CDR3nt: TGTGCCAGTAGTATACCGGGGGGCAATCAGCCCCAGCATTTT
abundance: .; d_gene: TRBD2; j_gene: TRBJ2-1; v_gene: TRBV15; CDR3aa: CATSSRAPMGLAGGEQFF; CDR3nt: TGTGCCACCAGCAGCAGAGCCCCTATGGGGCTAGCGGGAGGCGAGCAGTTCTTC
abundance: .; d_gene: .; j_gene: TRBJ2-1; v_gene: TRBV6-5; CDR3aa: CASTPGPYNEQFF; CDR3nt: TGTGCCAGCACTCCAGGGCCCTACAATGAGCAGTTCTTC